This passage covers 28 T cell receptor beta chains from one sample sequenced in a study of tumor and adjacent non-tumor tissue in lung cancer. RNA was extracted from bulk tissue without any cell sorting. Distant lung tissue was collected more than 3 cm away from the tumor edge. TCRbeta libraries were built with three rounds of nested PCR, modified from ARM-PCR. TCRdb analysed the multiplex PCR reads with MiXCR anew, one entry per CDR3 protein. The table lists some 68,000 distinct CDR3 sequences, 76% of them singletons. The specimen sequenced was distant non-tumor lung tissue. The receptors come from a man between 60 and 75 years old with non-small cell lung cancer.

The CDR3 sequence: CASKATNGTETQYF. CDR3 nucleotides: TGTGCCAGCAAGGCTACTAACGGGACAGAGACCCAGTACTTC. The J gene is TRBJ2-5, the V gene TRBV6-1; D tentatively fits TRBD1 or TRBD2 (5 bases each). The CDR3 totals 14 residues. Germline CDR1 MNHNS, CDR2 SASEGT. Trimming stripped 7 bases from V and 4 bases from J, with 16 bases between.

The V and J genes are TRBV20-1 and TRBJ2-1, with 10 nucleotides matching TRBD2. The CDR3 totals 15 residues. Germline CDR1 is DFQATT and CDR2 is SNEGSKA (reference sequence). The CDR3 coding sequence is TGCAGAACCCGCAGAGTACTAGCGGGACTCAATGAGCAGTTCTTC. It encodes CRTRRVLAGLNEQFF.

With respect to this clonotype: No conserved phenylalanine or tryptophan ends this CDR3, so it is likely a read error. Because the CDR3's place on the DNA is in doubt, the DNA is left out and the CDR3 is given as listed by TCRdb. The chain carries TRBV11-1 and TRBJ2-2; the DNA was not used to check the table's D call, TRBD1. Germline CDR1 reads SGHAT; CDR2 reads FQDESV (reference sequence). The CDR3 spans 14 residues, counting both ends. CDR3 region: CASRRQGGTGELLS.

In the case of this clonotype: At one boundary the junction diverges from the germline segment, which might be a read error. The V call is TRBV20-1, the J call TRBJ2-7; no definite D call. The CDR3 is made up of 12 amino acids. Germline loops: CDR1 DFQATT, CDR2 SNEGSKA (reference sequence). CDR3 in amino acids: CSARQCSYEQYF. DNA of the CDR3: TGCAGTGCACGACAATGCTCCTATGAGCAGTACTTC.

A word on this clonotype: The germline gene is not matched at one end of the junction; a read error may be the cause. For the CDR3, the DNA is TGTGCCAACAGTGAAGTATGCAGAACCTGGGGCAATCAGCCCCAGCATTTT. Protein: CANSEVCRTWGNQPQHF. V and J are TRBV6-1 and TRBJ1-5, with D unclear. The CDR3 length is 17 residues. Per the germline V gene, CDR1 is MNHNS and CDR2 is SASEGT.

On this clonotype itself: Since the CDR3 does not end with the conserved phenylalanine or tryptophan, this likely comes from a read error. V is TRBV6-1 and J is TRBJ2-5; 8 bases align to TRBD1. With the DNA end fitting TRBJ2-1 better, the J assignment may be wrong. Germline V CDR1 and CDR2: MNHNS, SASEGT. CDR3 length equals 15 residues. CDR3: CASSALTGGKETQFL. The DNA for the CDR3 is TGTGCCAGCAGTGCTCTAACAGGGGGTAAAGAGACCCAGTTCTTA.

To note about this clonotype: Its ends do not fully match the called genes, so a read error is possible. The J gene is TRBJ1-2, the V gene TRBV6-5; D remains ambiguous. Germline V CDR1 and CDR2: MNHEY, SVGAGI. The CDR3 runs 13 residues. Written as DNA, the CDR3 is TGTGCTAGCAAATCTCCCCTTAACCATGGCTACACCTTC. As protein: CASKSPLNHGYTF.

Worth noting for this clonotype: This may stem from a read error, because a much larger clone lies one nucleotide away. The V call is TRBV5-1, the J call TRBJ1-1, with a weak D call TRBD1 (5 bases). Germline V gene lookup returns CDR1 SGHRS and CDR2 YFSETQ. Trimming removed 7 bases at V and 5 bases at J, with 15 bases between. The CDR3 spans 13 residues. This chain's CDR3 is CASRRAGETEAFF. The CDR3 coding sequence is TGCGCCAGCCGCCGTGCGGGGGAGACTGAAGCTTTCTTT. Filled out from reference TRBV5-1 and TRBJ1-1, the complete variable domain reads KAGVTQTPRYLIKTRGQQVTLSCSPISGHRSVSWYQQTPGQGLQFLFEYFSETQRNKGNFPGRFSGRQFSNSRSEMNVSTLELGDSALYLCASRRAGETEAFFGQGTRLTVV.

Concerning this clonotype: The junction and the germline gene differ at one end; a read error may be behind it. The J gene is TRBJ2-7, the V gene TRBV5-1; unclear D gene. CDR3 size: 14 residues. Looked up from germline, CDR1 is SGHRS and CDR2 is YFSETQ. Here the CDR3 DNA reads TGCGCCAGCAGCTTGGAGCTAGGGTTAGACGAGCAGTGCTTC. Protein: CASSLELGLDEQCF.

A word on this clonotype: Relative to the germline gene, one junction end is altered; a read error may explain this. V is TRBV30 and J is TRBJ2-2, with TRBD2 matching over 9 bases. Germline V lookup: CDR1 GTSNPN, CDR2 SVGIG (reference sequence). The CDR3 totals 13 residues. The CDR3 DNA sequence: TGTGCCCGGAGTGTAGCGGGAGTCGGGGAGCTGTTTTTT. It is translated as CARSVAGVGELFF.

With regard to this clonotype: A junction boundary mismatches the germline segment, possibly from a read error. The V gene is TRBV4-1, the J gene TRBJ2-1; perhaps TRBD1 as D (7 bases). CDR3 length: 15 residues. Looked up from germline, CDR1 is MGHRA and CDR2 is YSYEKL. The chain's CDR3 is CASSQTGDSDNEQSF. CDR3 DNA: TGCGCCAGCAGCCAAACAGGGGACTCTGACAATGAGCAGTCCTTC.

With respect to this clonotype: Mismatch with germline at one junction end may stem from a read error. The chain employs TRBV29-1 and TRBJ1-1; D possibly corresponds to TRBD1 (6 bases). Germline lookup yields CDR1 SQVTM and CDR2 ANQGSEA. The CDR3 contains 13 residues. The CDR3 DNA is TGCATCGAATCAGGGGCGAGGGACACTGAAGTTTTCTTT. This gives the protein CIESGARDTEVFF.

In regard to this clonotype: One end of the junction varies from germline; a read error may be responsible. The CDR3 DNA reads TGTGCCACCCGGCAGGTGGGCCAACCTTACCAAGAGACCCAGCACTTC. It codes for CATRQVGQPYQETQHF. This sequence joins TRBV5-6 and TRBJ2-5; D ambiguous. The CDR3 sequence is 16 residues long. Germline assignment: CDR1 SGHDT and CDR2 YYEEEE.

Worth noting for this clonotype: This may stem from a read error, because a much larger clone lies one nucleotide away. The rearrangement joins TRBV7-8 to TRBJ1-5, with 8 bases identical to TRBD1. CDR1 SGHVS and CDR2 FQNEAQ come from the germline V gene. The CDR3 runs to 14 residues. CDR3 nucleotide sequence: TGTGCCAGCAACCCTACGACAGGGGACCAGCCCCATCATTTT. Protein product: CASNPTTGDQPHHF.

As concerns this clonotype: No conserved phenylalanine or tryptophan ends this CDR3, so it is likely a read error. The chain carries TRBV28 and TRBJ2-7; D assignment may be TRBD1 or TRBD2 (5 bases each). From germline, CDR1 is MDHEN and CDR2 SYDVKM. Trimming took 5 bases from V and 6 from J, leaving 20 bases between them. The CDR3 is made up of 15 amino acids. The CDR3 bases are TGTGCCAGCAGTCCCGGGGCAGAGGAGGATCCCGAGCAGTACCTC. Encoded protein: CASSPGAEEDPEQYL.

A note on this clonotype: The junction shows a germline mismatch at one end, possibly a read error. The chain couples TRBV29-1 to TRBJ1-4; no clear D. The CDR3 loop spans 11 amino acids. The germline V gene encodes CDR1 SQVTM and CDR2 ANQGSEA. CDR3 in amino acids: CNAPGNGKLFF. The CDR3 DNA follows: TGCAACGCTCCGGGGAATGGAAAACTATTTTTT.

The chain joins TRBV5-1 to TRBJ1-6; D is perhaps TRBD1 (6 bases). CDR3 length equals 15 residues. The germline CDR1 and CDR2 sequences are SGHRS and YFSETQ. CDR3 in amino acids: CPNSARGVDNSPLHF. The CDR3 DNA follows: TGCCCCAACAGCGCGAGGGGGGTAGACAATTCACCCCTCCACTTT.

V and J are TRBV6-1 and TRBJ2-7, with 9 bases identical to TRBD1. This CDR3 spans 18 amino acids. CDR1 MNHNS and CDR2 SASEGT come from the germline V gene. The CDR3 loop reads CTSRVTTTDRGGNYEQYF. DNA of the CDR3: TGTACAAGCAGGGTCACCACAACAGACAGGGGGGGGAACTACGAGCAGTACTTC.

Regarding this clonotype: Given the absence of the conserved phenylalanine or tryptophan at the CDR3 end, a read error is likely. The CDR3 bases are TGCGCCAGCAGTCGGTCGAGGGTGAATATCGGGGAGCTGTTTATT. Translation: CASSRSRVNIGELFI. This chain joins TRBV5-1 and TRBJ2-2; possibly TRBD2 for D (5 bases). V dropped 5 bases and J dropped 7 bases, with 18 bases sitting between them. CDR1 is SGHRS and CDR2 is YFSETQ in the germline V gene. The CDR3 runs to 15 residues.

As for this clonotype: Germline is not matched at one junction end, which may reflect a read error. The genes are TRBV9 and TRBJ2-2; the D gene is possibly TRBD2 (7 bases). Germline V gene data show CDR1 as SGDLS and CDR2 as YYNGEE. The CDR3 totals 15 residues. The CDR3 coding sequence is TGTGCCAGCAGCGTGGGGGGGGCGAACACCGGGGAGCTCTTTTTT. It translates to CASSVGGANTGELFF.

This clonotype showed up just a few times. The junction departs from germline at one end; a sequencing error may be responsible. The chain is built from TRBV27 and TRBJ2-5, with 7 bases fitting TRBD1. The CDR3 has 14 residues. Germline V gene lookup returns CDR1 MNHEY and CDR2 SMNVEV (reference sequence). This CDR3 reads CVSSIRDSQETQYF. The CDR3 bases are TGTGTCAGCAGTATCCGGGACAGCCAAGAGACCCAGTACTTC.

This clonotype was observed once. A clone one base away is much larger, so this may be a read error. The chain combines TRBV5-1 with TRBJ1-1; no definite D call. The CDR3 runs 16 residues. Between the trimmed V and J ends, which lost 1 base and 4 bases, there was a span of 17 bases. Per germline, CDR1 SGHRS and CDR2 YFSETQ. Here the CDR3 DNA reads TGCGCCAGCAGCTTGACTCAAGGCGGACCTACCACTGAAGCTTTCTTT. This encodes CASSLTQGGPTTEAFF.

Comments on this clonotype: Its ends do not fully match the called genes, so a read error is possible. This chain connects TRBV4-2 to TRBJ2-1, with TRBD2 matching over 11 bases. CDR3 size: 18 residues. Germline V gene data show CDR1 as LGHNA and CDR2 as YNFKEQ. CDR3 region: CASNQDLAGGPSSSEQFF. For the CDR3, the DNA is TGTGCCAGCAACCAAGATTTAGCGGGAGGGCCCTCTTCCAGTGAGCAGTTCTTC.

Note on this clonotype: One junction end does not reproduce the germline sequence, and a read error may be involved. V is TRBV20-1 and J is TRBJ2-7; maybe TRBD2 (6 bases). The CDR3 extends over 12 amino acids. CDR1 and CDR2 from the germline V gene are DFQATT and SNEGSKA (reference sequence). As DNA, the CDR3 is TGCAATGCTAGGCAACTAGCCTACGAGGAGTACTTC. Its translation: CNARQLAYEEYF.

This clonotype showed up many times. The gene calls are TRBV7-9 and TRBJ2-1; D not certain. The CDR3 covers 11 residues. Trimming removed 1 base from V and 8 bases from J, with 3 bases in between. Looked up from germline, CDR1 is SEHNR and CDR2 is FQNEAQ (reference sequence). Here the CDR3 reads CASSLGDEQFF. CDR3 coding DNA: TGTGCCAGCAGCTTAGGCGATGAGCAGTTCTTC.

This clonotype occurred a few times. With a much larger clone just one base away, this may be a read error. The chain has TRBV28 and TRBJ1-5; no clear D gene. From germline, CDR1 is MDHEN and CDR2 SYDVKM. This CDR3 has 13 residues. V was cut by 10 bases and J by 3 bases, with 13 bases left in between. The DNA of the CDR3 is TGTGCCAACAGCTACGACACCAATCAGCCCCAGCATTTT. Translation: CANSYDTNQPQHF.

About this clonotype itself: The junction and the germline gene differ at one end; a read error may be behind it. The V and J genes are TRBV29-1 and TRBJ2-7, with 8 bases that match TRBD2. Germline lookup yields CDR1 SQVTM and CDR2 ANQGSEA. There are 12 residues in the CDR3. CDR3 amino acids: CSVEAGGSDQYF. CDR3 in DNA: TGCAGCGTTGAGGCGGGAGGCTCCGACCAGTATTTC.

This chain connects TRBV5-4 to TRBJ2-3; D unresolved. The CDR3 contains 14 residues. V was pared by 9 bases and J by 6 bases, with 20 bases between. Germline V gene data show CDR1 as SGHNT and CDR2 as YYREEE (reference sequence). The CDR3 nucleotides are TGTGCCACCAGTACCAGGATAGGGTGGGATACGCAGTATTTT. This sequence encodes CATSTRIGWDTQYF.